Given below is one TCR beta chain in context. The antigen remains unidentified. These data originate in a study of glioma-infiltrating T cells after dendritic cell vaccination. Study-wide results and limits: Few patients contributed both blood and tumor specimens.

The CDR3 is 13 residues long. V was pared by 2 bases and J by 7 bases, with 12 bases between. Here immunoSEQ multiplex PCR was the method, and the copy in TCRdb shows in-frame clones only, minus some. This table holds 75,000 to 100,000 clones, about four fifths found once. The receptor's source is a human donor with glioblastoma. The chain recombines TRBV6-7 with TRBJ2-7; the D gene is possibly TRBD1 (5 bases). TRBV6-7 is identified as an open reading frame with a role that is uncertain. The material sequenced was blood, taken before dendritic cell vaccination. The CDR3 reads CASSYPPRDEQYF. The CDR3 DNA reads as TGTGCCAGCAGTTACCCCCCCAGGGATGAGCAGTACTTC.